The subject of this entry is one TCR beta chain. Its target antigen remains unknown. No clone much larger than this one lies a single base away; base qualities are absent. The source of the sample is a study of OX40 agonist ivuxolimab in advanced cancers. For context, the study as a whole: Ivuxolimab was an agonistic, fully human IgG2 monoclonal antibody directed against OX40 (CD134), a costimulatory receptor. Intravenous ivuxolimab was administered to patients every 2 weeks at six dose levels: 0.01, 0.1, 0.3, 1.5, 3 and 10 mg/kg. Among the approximately 54 dose-escalation patients, about 20 had hepatocellular carcinoma, some 15 melanoma, 9 renal cell carcinoma and 9 head and neck cancer. A male proportion of nearly 85% and a mean age of about 60 years, ranging from about 23 to 90, were recorded for the dose-escalation cohort. Patients were allowed to have had prior anti-PD-1, anti-PD-L1 or anti-CTLA-4 therapy, and 40% of the dose-escalation patients had previously received checkpoint inhibitors. Partial responses were achieved by three dose-escalation patients, of whom one had hepatocellular carcinoma and two had cutaneous melanoma. Peripheral TCRbeta sequencing was intended to test whether TCR sequence diversity was altered and clonal T-cell expansion was caused by ivuxolimab. The paper describes the monotherapy dose-escalation part (N of about 52 patients) of the phase I trial of ivuxolimab. Study-wide findings and limitations: Low levels of normalized T-cell clonal expansion were also seen in some patients who did not respond. In the 0.1-3.0 mg/kg groups, partial responders were among the patients with the lowest normalized peripheral clonal expansion, particularly in CD8+ T cells. After ivuxolimab, expanded clones were on average more numerous among CD8+ T cells than among CD4+ T cells. At doses of 0.1 to 3.0 mg/kg, clonal expansion of both CD4+ and CD8+ blood T cells was observed from baseline to week 6. Antigen specificity was not determined for the clonally expanded peripheral T cells.

V has 4 bases trimmed and J has 5 bases trimmed; junction bases matching no gene number 3. Its CDR3 holds 16 amino acids, cysteine through phenylalanine. Left in the record is the CDR3 DNA by itself, 48 bases read in frame from the first base. CDR1 MNHNS and CDR2 SASEGT were looked up in the germline V gene. Genomic DNA was extracted from sorted cells for sequencing of the TCRbeta CDR3 region. The immunoSEQ Assay was used to sequence the TCRbeta CDR3 regions. TCRdb mirrors the immuneACCESS table, restricted to in-frame sequences. Some clones are absent from its copies; in checked studies, under half trace to an unresolved V gene, and the reason for the others is unknown. The sample contains about 93,000 clones, about 91% of them found a single time. Of the sample, 0.45% to 0.6% falls within the top ten clones. Patients with a history of autoimmune disease or receiving systemic immunosuppression were excluded from the trial. Peripheral blood for TCR sequencing was drawn from every dose cohort at baseline, at cycle 4 day 1 and at cycle 7 day 1. The samples were drawn from a first-in-human, open-label, multicenter phase I dose-escalation trial of ivuxolimab. Adults with locally advanced or metastatic melanoma, renal cell carcinoma, hepatocellular carcinoma or head and neck squamous cell carcinoma were enrolled in the trial. Before TCR sequencing, CD4+ T cells and CD8+ T cells were sorted from peripheral blood as separate populations.

Material: CD4+ or CD8+ T cells sorted from blood, obtained in a trial of the OX40 agonist ivuxolimab. The sequence was obtained from an adult with an advanced solid tumor such as melanoma, head and neck, liver or kidney cancer. The rearrangement joined TRBV6-1 to TRBJ2-3; 16 middle bases align to TRBD2. The CDR3 sequence is CASSGGLAGGVDTQYF. The DNA reads as follows: TGTGCCAGCAGTGGGGGACTAGCGGGAGGGGTAGATACGCAGTATTTT.